One T cell receptor (beta chain) is described in this entry. This clone occurred a few times. Its antigen remains undetermined. No base quality information exists; no much larger clone differs at one position. Whole blood was collected in K2EDTA tubes by collaborating institutions according to the institutions' own protocols. Collaborator samples were shipped for TCRbeta analysis as frozen whole blood, isolated PBMCs, or DNA extracted from either sample type. The germline V gene yields MDHEN for CDR1 and SYDVKM for CDR2. V is cut by 3 bases and J by 3 bases, and the space between the germline ends is 11 bases. Taken from cysteine to phenylalanine, the CDR3 has 14 residues. Of the read, only the CDR3 DNA is kept; its 42 bases are in frame from base 1. The sample comes from a study of blood T cell repertoires in COVID-19 (dated by TCRdb to 2020 to 2022). A note on the overall study: The collaborator samples originated in the United States, Italy and Spain and spanned the acute and convalescent phases of COVID-19. The prospective study material was composed of cDNA or gDNA derived from T cells, B-cell-depleted T cells, or PBMCs. The dataset comprised deeply sampled blood TCRbeta repertoires from subjects exposed to, actively infected with, or recovered from COVID-19. The repertoires were released in a freely available public database meant as a resource for research on the immune response to SARS-CoV-2. Samples were obtained from the ongoing ImmuneRACE study (first 160 participants) and from 950 to 1,500 subjects provided by 6 global collaborators. The sample metadata nearly always contained a de-identified subject ID, COVID-19 status, age in years and sex. Where HLA class I and class II types were available, the types were taken from metadata supplied by the sample provider, not from assay-based typing. Paper-wide results and their limitations: The amount of clinical and demographic metadata varied by source and participant and was provided uncurated.

TCRbeta CDR3 regions were amplified from genomic DNA using the immunoSEQ Assay, a bias-controlled multiplex PCR. On the study's bioinformatics: The number of nucleated cells in each sample was estimated from the amplification of reference gene primers within the assay. To quantify the absolute abundance of each unique TCRbeta CDR3 rearrangement, sequence reads were collapsed and filtered. For each sample, productive Simpson clonality was calculated as the square root of Simpson's diversity index across productive rearrangements. Drawn from immuneACCESS, this table holds only the in-frame rearrangements with V and J called that TCRdb kept. Clones are partly lost; checked studies trace under half to an unresolved V gene and leave the rest unexplained. The V and J calls and the clone size are those of that table, but D and trimming were determined from the DNA. The sample includes 80,000 to 90,000 clones, with almost 85% observed a single time. Of the sample, approximately 1.2% falls within the top ten clones.

The specimen was peripheral blood. The receptor comes from a woman over 75 with acute or convalescent COVID-19. This chain joins TRBV28 to TRBJ1-2, and the D gene may be TRBD1, 5 bases matching. The CDR3 region reads CASSFQGLDYGYTF. The DNA sequence is given as TGTGCCAGCAGTTTTCAGGGACTAGACTATGGCTACACCTTC.